This note documents a single T cell receptor (beta chain) sequence. This study enrolled people aged 18 to 89 from roughly 24 US geographic areas. The germline V and J ends were trimmed by 0 bases and 3 bases, with 14 bases remaining between them. The length of the CDR3 is 16 residues. Germline assignment: CDR1 MGHRA and CDR2 YSYEKL. Using immunoSEQ multiplex PCR, the repertoire was profiled, and TCRdb retains in-frame clones only, with some absent. The top ten hold approximately 1% of the sample, which has 350,000 or so clones, roughly 90% seen once. The data originate from a study of blood T cell repertoires in COVID-19.

Material: PBMCs or T cells enriched from blood (not recorded which). This TCR came from a woman in her 30s who had been exposed to COVID-19. This rearrangement joins TRBV4-1 to TRBJ1-2; D gene uncertain. DNA for the CDR3: TGCGCCAGCAGCCAAGAACGGAGAACCACCTACTATGGCTACACCTTC. It yields the protein CASSQERRTTYYGYTF.